What follows is one TCR beta chain and its context. This sample was included in a study of blood T cell repertoires in COVID-19. Only in-frame clones appear in the TCRdb table, and some are missing; sequencing was by immunoSEQ multiplex PCR. The sample lists tens of thousands of clones; over 80% were seen once. Germline-derived CDR1 and CDR2 are LNHDA and SQIVND (reference sequence). The junction had 2 bases not matched to a gene; V was cut back by 9 bases and J by 2 bases. The CDR3 has 14 residues. V gene TRBV19 combines with J gene TRBJ2-7, with 15 bases matching TRBD2. The sequence derives from a man aged 55 to 70 with active or convalescent COVID-19. The specimen was peripheral blood. The CDR3 here is CASRTSGGAYEQYF. As DNA, the CDR3 is TGTGCCAGCCGGACTAGCGGGGGGGCCTACGAGCAGTACTTC.